Listed here are 21 T cell receptor beta chains from one sample, sequenced in a study of T cell responses to AZD1222 COVID-19 vaccine. Libraries were prepared by immunoSEQ multiplex PCR; TCRdb keeps only in-frame clonotypes and omits some of them. Among around 78,000 clones listed, roughly 90% were seen once. The sequences come from peripheral blood, collected 28 days after the second AZD1222 dose. The receptors stem from an adult who received the AZD1222 COVID-19 vaccine.

A few counts support this clone. The chain uses TRBV3-1 (or the pseudogene TRBV3-2) and TRBJ1-6; no firm D call. Germline CDR1 LGHDT, CDR2 YNNKEL (reference sequence). Trimming took off 2 bases at V and 0 bases at J, with 11 bases between the two ends. This CDR3 has 17 amino acids. CDR3 amino acids: CASSQRPSGSYNSPLHF. The CDR3 coding sequence is TGTGCCAGCAGCCAACGTCCCTCGGGCTCCTATAATTCACCCCTCCACTTT.

The chain couples TRBV4-1 to TRBJ2-7; D possibly corresponds to TRBD2 (5 bases). The CDR3 length is 13 residues. CDR1 is MGHRA, CDR2 YSYEKL, per germline. Trimming took 4 bases from V and 9 from J, leaving 16 bases between them. The CDR3 loop reads CASSPYVDAGQYF. Here the CDR3 DNA reads TGCGCCAGCAGCCCCTACGTCGACGCGGGGCAGTACTTC.

The chain links TRBV2 to TRBJ1-2, with D possibly TRBD1 on 5 matching bases. CDR3 size: 12 residues. The germline CDR1 and CDR2 sequences are SNHLY and FYNNEI. V was cut by 5 bases and J by 3 bases, with 7 bases left in between. CDR3 sequence reads: CASSQTDYGYTF. The CDR3 nucleotides are TGTGCCAGCAGTCAGACAGACTATGGCTACACCTTC. Combining the CDR3 with reference TRBV2 and TRBJ1-2 gives the whole variable domain EPEVTQTPSHQVTQMGQEVILRCVPISNHLYFYWYRQILGQKVEFLVSFYNNEISEKSEIFDDQFSVERPDGSNFTLKIRSTKLEDSAMYFCASSQTDYGYTFGSGTRLTVV.

The J gene is TRBJ2-3, the V gene TRBV9, with 11 bases lining up with TRBD1. The CDR3 covers 16 residues. The V segment lost 4 bases and the J segment 3 bases; nucleotides outside the gene matches: 7. Germline lookup yields CDR1 SGDLS and CDR2 YYNGEE. The CDR3 coding sequence is TGTGCCAGCAGCTTCCTAGGGACAGGGGGAACAGATACGCAGTATTTT. This encodes CASSFLGTGGTDTQYF.

The chain couples TRBV24-1 to TRBJ2-2, with 10 nucleotides matching TRBD1. Germline trimming cut 5 bases from V and 4 bases from J; bases unmatched to any gene: 6. The germline gives CDR1 KGHDR, CDR2 SFDVKD. This CDR3 region has 16 residues. The CDR3 nucleotides read TGTGCCACCAGTGTCTCGGGACAGGGGATCACCGGGGAGCTGTTTTTT. Protein: CATSVSGQGITGELFF.

The J gene is TRBJ2-1, the V gene TRBV18, with TRBD2 as a possible D gene (6 bases). Germline loops: CDR1 KGHSH, CDR2 LQKENI. V lost 5 bases and J lost 7, with 21 bases in between. The CDR3 loop spans 16 amino acids. The CDR3 loop is CASSFNGGPAGNEQFF. DNA of the CDR3: TGTGCCAGCTCATTCAACGGGGGTCCTGCCGGGAATGAGCAGTTCTTC.

The chain recombines TRBV11-2 with TRBJ2-7; D may be TRBD1 (6 bases). The CDR3 totals 15 residues. Trimming took off 0 bases at V and 3 bases at J, with 12 bases between the two ends. Germline V gene data show CDR1 as SGHAT and CDR2 as FQNNGV. As DNA, the CDR3 is TGTGCCAGCAGCTTAGATGGGGGCCAGAACTACGAGCAGTACTTC. It translates to CASSLDGGQNYEQYF.

This chain connects TRBV7-6 to TRBJ2-7; 7 bases agree with TRBD2. The ends lost 1 base at V and 0 bases at J; junction bases unmatched: 3. CDR3 length equals 15 residues. Germline loops: CDR1 SGHVS, CDR2 FNYEAQ. As DNA, the CDR3 is TGTGCCAGCAGCTTAGAGGGGAGGGCCTCCTACGAGCAGTACTTC. It encodes CASSLEGRASYEQYF.

The CDR3 protein is CASSDSPSGEDTQYF. The CDR3 coding sequence is TGTGCCAGCAGTGACTCGCCTAGCGGGGAAGATACGCAGTATTTT. This rearrangement joins TRBV6-4 to TRBJ2-3; TRBD2 matches 9 bases. The CDR3 is 15 residues long. V lost 0 bases, J lost 5 bases, and 3 bases stayed unmatched. Germline CDR1 reads MRHNA; CDR2 reads SNTAGT.

The chain recombines TRBV3-1 (or the pseudogene TRBV3-2) with TRBJ1-1; a weak D match, TRBD1 (6 bases). The CDR3 is 16 residues long. The V and J ends lost 4 bases and 4 bases respectively, with 19 bases between them. Germline V gene lookup returns CDR1 LGHDT and CDR2 YNNKEL (reference sequence). CDR3: CASSPGLPGVGTEAFF. In DNA, the CDR3 is TGTGCCAGCAGCCCAGGCCTCCCAGGGGTGGGCACTGAAGCTTTCTTT.

The J gene is TRBJ2-2, the V gene TRBV9; D is ambiguous. Trimming pared 4 bases from V and 6 bases from J, leaving 10 bases between. The CDR3 spans 13 residues. Germline CDR1 and CDR2: SGDLS and YYNGEE. CDR3 coding DNA: TGTGCCAGCAGCACTATAGAGTCCGGGGAGCTGTTTTTT. This gives the protein CASSTIESGELFF.

The V and J genes are TRBV12-3 or TRBV12-4 and TRBJ2-7; tentative D call: TRBD2 (6 bases). V was trimmed by 5 bases and J by 4 bases, leaving 12 bases between them. CDR3 length: 13 amino acids. CDR3 residues: CASSARESYEQYF. DNA of the CDR3: TGTGCCAGCAGTGCCCGGGAGTCATACGAGCAGTACTTC.

V is TRBV4-3 and J is TRBJ1-4, with D tentatively TRBD1 (5 bases). V was clipped by 5 bases and J by 8 bases, with 24 bases between them. Germline-derived CDR1 and CDR2 are LGHNA and YSLEER. The CDR3 extends over 17 amino acids. CDR3 region: CASSKDPPGRRDEKLFF. The CDR3 DNA reads as TGCGCCAGCAGCAAGGATCCCCCGGGCAGGCGGGACGAAAAACTGTTTTTT.

CDR3 sequence (DNA): TGTGCCAGCAGCTTAGCTAGCTCCTCCTACAATGAGCAGTTCTTC. It translates to CASSLASSSYNEQFF. The chain links TRBV7-9 to TRBJ2-1; no reliable D call. V was trimmed by 0 bases and J by 0 bases, leaving 6 bases between them. The CDR3 length is 15 residues. The germline V gene has CDR1 SEHNR and CDR2 FQNEAQ (reference sequence).

The J gene is TRBJ2-1, the V gene TRBV4-1; D possibly corresponds to TRBD2 (5 bases). The germline V gene has CDR1 MGHRA and CDR2 YSYEKL. V lost 11 bases, J lost 0 bases, and 14 bases lay in between. The CDR3 spans 14 residues. CDR3 region: CAGKMGSSYNEQFF. The CDR3 DNA reads TGCGCCGGAAAAATGGGGAGCTCCTACAATGAGCAGTTCTTC.

The V call is TRBV5-4, the J call TRBJ2-7; a weak D match, TRBD1 (5 bases). The germline CDR1 and CDR2 sequences are SGHNT and YYREEE (reference sequence). Trimming stripped 0 bases from V and 4 bases from J, with 14 bases between. This CDR3 comprises 15 residues. The CDR3 coding sequence is TGTGCCAGCAGCTTGGCCGGTCAGGGTTTATACGAGCAGTACTTC. Encoded protein: CASSLAGQGLYEQYF.

The chain is built from TRBV7-9 and TRBJ2-7; D possibly corresponds to TRBD2 (6 bases). The V end lost 5 bases, the J end lost 7 bases, and 12 bases lay between the germline ends. CDR1 and CDR2 from the germline V gene are SEHNR and FQNEAQ (reference sequence). CDR3 length: 12 amino acids. The DNA of the CDR3 is TGTGCCAGCAGCAAGGAGGGGTTTGAGCAGTACTTC. Translation: CASSKEGFEQYF.

The J gene is TRBJ2-3, the V gene TRBV4-1, with D tentatively TRBD1 or TRBD2 (5 bases each). There are 14 residues in the CDR3. CDR1 and CDR2 from the germline V gene are MGHRA and YSYEKL. Trimming pared 1 base from V and 2 bases from J, leaving 7 bases between. The DNA of the CDR3 is TGCGCCAGCAGCCAAGCCGGGACCACAGATACGCAGTATTTT. This sequence encodes CASSQAGTTDTQYF.

J is TRBJ2-7 and V is TRBV4-3; 7 bases align to TRBD2. The CDR3 totals 16 residues. From germline, CDR1 is LGHNA and CDR2 YSLEER. The V segment lost 1 base and the J segment 0 bases; nucleotides outside the gene matches: 6. The CDR3 region has the DNA TGCGCCAGCAGCCAAGCGAGCGGGGTCCCCTCCTACGAGCAGTACTTC. Translation gives CASSQASGVPSYEQYF.

The genes are TRBV10-3 and TRBJ2-1, with D perhaps matching TRBD1 or TRBD2 (5 bases each). This CDR3 contains 14 residues. Germline V lookup: CDR1 ENHRY, CDR2 SYGVKD. V lost 3 bases and J lost 6, with 12 bases in between. The CDR3 here is CAISERGEGNEQFF. CDR3 sequence (DNA): TGTGCCATCAGTGAAAGGGGTGAGGGCAATGAGCAGTTCTTC.

The chain couples TRBV9 to TRBJ1-6; D not certain. The germline V gene encodes CDR1 SGDLS and CDR2 YYNGEE. The V and J ends lost 2 bases and 9 bases respectively, with 12 bases between them. The CDR3 consists of 14 residues. CDR3 residues: CASSVDMEGSPLHF. As DNA, the CDR3 is TGTGCCAGCAGCGTCGACATGGAGGGTTCACCCCTCCACTTT.